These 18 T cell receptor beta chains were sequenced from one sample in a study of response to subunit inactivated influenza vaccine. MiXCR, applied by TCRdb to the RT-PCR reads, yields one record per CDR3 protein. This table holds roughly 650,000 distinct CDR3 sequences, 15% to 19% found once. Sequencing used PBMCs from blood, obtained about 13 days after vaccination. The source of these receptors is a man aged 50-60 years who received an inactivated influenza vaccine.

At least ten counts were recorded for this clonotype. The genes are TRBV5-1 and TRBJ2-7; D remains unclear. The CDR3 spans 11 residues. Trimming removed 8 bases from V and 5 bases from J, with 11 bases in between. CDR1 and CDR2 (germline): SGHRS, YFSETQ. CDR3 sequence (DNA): TGCGCCAGTAGGCTTAACGACGAGCAGTACTTC. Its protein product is CASRLNDEQYF.

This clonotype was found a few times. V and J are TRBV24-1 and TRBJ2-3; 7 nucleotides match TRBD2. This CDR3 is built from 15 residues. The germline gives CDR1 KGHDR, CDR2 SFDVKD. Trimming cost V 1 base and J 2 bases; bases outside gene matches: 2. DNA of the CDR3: TGTGCCACCAGTGATTTACGGGAGGTCACAGATACGCAGTATTTT. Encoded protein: CATSDLREVTDTQYF.

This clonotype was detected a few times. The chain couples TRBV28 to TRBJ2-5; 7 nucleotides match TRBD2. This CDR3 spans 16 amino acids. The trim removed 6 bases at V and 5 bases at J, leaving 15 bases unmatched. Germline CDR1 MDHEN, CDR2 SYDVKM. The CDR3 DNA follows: TGTGCCAGCAGCCCACTGGCGGGAGCTGGGTTGGAGACCCAGTACTTC. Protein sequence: CASSPLAGAGLETQYF.

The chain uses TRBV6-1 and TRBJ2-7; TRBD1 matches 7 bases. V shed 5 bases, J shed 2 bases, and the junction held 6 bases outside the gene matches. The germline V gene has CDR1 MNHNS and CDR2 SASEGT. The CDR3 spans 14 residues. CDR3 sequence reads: CASSRPGQAYEQYF. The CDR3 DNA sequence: TGTGCCAGCAGTCGGCCAGGACAGGCCTACGAGCAGTACTTC.

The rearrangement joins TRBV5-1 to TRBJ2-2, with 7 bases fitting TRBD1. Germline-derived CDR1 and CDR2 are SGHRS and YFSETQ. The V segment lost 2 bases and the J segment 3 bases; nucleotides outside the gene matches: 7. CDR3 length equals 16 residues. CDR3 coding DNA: TGCGCCAGCAGCTTACCAACAGGGGCGTACACCGGGGAGCTGTTTTTT. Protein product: CASSLPTGAYTGELFF.

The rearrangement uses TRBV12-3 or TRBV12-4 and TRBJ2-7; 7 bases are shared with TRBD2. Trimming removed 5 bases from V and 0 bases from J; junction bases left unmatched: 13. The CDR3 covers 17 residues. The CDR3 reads CASSPPGGAGDSYEQYF. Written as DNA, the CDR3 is TGTGCCAGCAGTCCCCCTGGTGGGGCGGGGGACTCCTACGAGCAGTACTTC.

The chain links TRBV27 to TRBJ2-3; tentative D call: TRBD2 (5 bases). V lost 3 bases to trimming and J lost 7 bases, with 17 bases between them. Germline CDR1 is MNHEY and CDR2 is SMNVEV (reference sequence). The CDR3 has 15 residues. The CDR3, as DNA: TGTGCCAGCAGTTTTAACCTTCCGTCGGGGAATACGCAGTATTTT. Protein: CASSFNLPSGNTQYF.

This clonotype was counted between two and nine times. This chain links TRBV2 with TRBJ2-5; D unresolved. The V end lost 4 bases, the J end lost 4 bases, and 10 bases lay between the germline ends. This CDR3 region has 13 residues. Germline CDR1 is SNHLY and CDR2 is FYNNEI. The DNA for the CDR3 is TGTGCCAGCAGTGTTAGGGTAGGAGAGACCCAGTACTTC. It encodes CASSVRVGETQYF.

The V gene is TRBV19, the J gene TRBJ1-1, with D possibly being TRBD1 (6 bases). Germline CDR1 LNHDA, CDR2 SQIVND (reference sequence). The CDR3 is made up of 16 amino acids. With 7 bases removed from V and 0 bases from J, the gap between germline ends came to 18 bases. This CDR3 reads CASTRDRSIMNTEAFF. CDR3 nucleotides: TGTGCCAGTACCCGAGACAGGTCAATTATGAACACTGAAGCTTTCTTT.

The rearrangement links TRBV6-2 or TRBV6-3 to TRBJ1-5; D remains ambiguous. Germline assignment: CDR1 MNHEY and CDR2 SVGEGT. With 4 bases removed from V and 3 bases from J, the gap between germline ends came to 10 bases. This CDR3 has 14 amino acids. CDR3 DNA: TGTGCCAGCAGTTGGGGAGGATTCAATCAGCCCCAGCATTTT. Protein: CASSWGGFNQPQHF.

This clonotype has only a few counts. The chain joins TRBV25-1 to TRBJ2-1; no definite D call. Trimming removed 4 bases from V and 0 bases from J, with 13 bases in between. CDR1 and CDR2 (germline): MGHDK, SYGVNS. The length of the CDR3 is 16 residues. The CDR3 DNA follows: TGTGCCAGCAGTGTATCGGCTTTCAGCTCCTACAATGAGCAGTTCTTC. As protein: CASSVSAFSSYNEQFF.

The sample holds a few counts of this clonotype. CDR3 sequence (DNA): TGTGCCAGCAGCGTAGACAGGGTGATAAACGGCTACACCTTC. Translation gives CASSVDRVINGYTF. The chain couples TRBV6-1 to TRBJ1-2; the match to TRBD1 covers 7 bases. Germline loops: CDR1 MNHNS, CDR2 SASEGT. The CDR3 loop spans 14 amino acids. With 6 bases clipped from V and 8 bases from J, the junction kept 12 bases outside the gene matches.

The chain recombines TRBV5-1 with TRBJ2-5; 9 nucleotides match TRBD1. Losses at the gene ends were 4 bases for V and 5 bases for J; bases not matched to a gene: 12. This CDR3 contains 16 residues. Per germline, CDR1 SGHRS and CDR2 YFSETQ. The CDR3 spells CASSRRTGEWMETQYF. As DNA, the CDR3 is TGCGCCAGCAGCAGGAGGACAGGGGAGTGGATGGAGACCCAGTACTTC.

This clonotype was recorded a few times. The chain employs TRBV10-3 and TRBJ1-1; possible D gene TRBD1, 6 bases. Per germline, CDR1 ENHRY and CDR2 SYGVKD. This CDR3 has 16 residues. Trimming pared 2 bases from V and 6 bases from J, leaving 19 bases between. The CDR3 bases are TGTGCCATCAGTGAGGAACAGGGATTAGGTCCCCCTGAAGCTTTCTTT. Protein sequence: CAISEEQGLGPPEAFF.

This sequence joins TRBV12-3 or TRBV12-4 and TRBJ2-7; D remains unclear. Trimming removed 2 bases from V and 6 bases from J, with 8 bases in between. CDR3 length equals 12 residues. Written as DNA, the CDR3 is TGTGCCAGCAGTTTAAGGCGATCCGAGCAGTACTTC. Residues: CASSLRRSEQYF.

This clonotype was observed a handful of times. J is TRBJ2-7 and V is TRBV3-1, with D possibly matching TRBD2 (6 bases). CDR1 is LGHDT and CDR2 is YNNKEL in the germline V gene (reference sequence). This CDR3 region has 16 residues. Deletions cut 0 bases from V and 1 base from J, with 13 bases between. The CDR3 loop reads CASSQESGSLSYEQYF. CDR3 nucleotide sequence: TGTGCCAGCAGCCAAGAATCCGGGAGCCTGTCCTACGAGCAGTACTTC.

This chain's CDR3 is CASRSYEQYF. DNA of the CDR3: TGTGCCAGCAGGAGCTACGAGCAGTACTTC. This chain uses TRBV2 with TRBJ2-7, with D unresolved. The CDR3 spans 10 residues. Germline assignment: CDR1 SNHLY and CDR2 FYNNEI. V was trimmed by 6 bases and J by 3 bases, leaving 3 bases between them.

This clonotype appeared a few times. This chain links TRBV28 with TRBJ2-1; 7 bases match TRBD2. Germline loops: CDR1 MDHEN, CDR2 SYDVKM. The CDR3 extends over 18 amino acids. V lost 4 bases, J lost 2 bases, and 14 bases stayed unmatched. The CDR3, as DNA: TGTGCCAGCAGTTCCTCCCCGGGATTCGGGACTACCTACAATGAGCAGTTCTTC. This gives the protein CASSSSPGFGTTYNEQFF.